The entry below describes one T cell receptor beta chain. Antigen specificity is unknown. This sample stems from a study of PD-1 blockade in classical Hodgkin lymphoma. Study observations and caveats: By C4D1 there was a significant rise in CD4+ TCR diversity but not in CD8+ TCR diversity. Diminished baseline TCR diversity has been reported in newly diagnosed patients relative to healthy donors.

Each patient's relapse followed autologous stem cell transplantation, and brentuximab vedotin exposure varied. Reported best responses ranged across complete response, partial response or progressive disease. The CDR3 has 15 residues. Trimming shortened V by 6 bases and J by 4 bases, and 19 bases separated the two germline ends. The germline gives CDR1 SGDLS, CDR2 YYNGEE. Here immunoSEQ multiplex PCR was the method, and the copy in TCRdb shows in-frame clones only, minus some. Seen here are nearly 60,000 clones, approximately 89% observed once, and the top ten hold 8% to 13%. This sequence originates from a human donor with classical Hodgkin lymphoma. Sequencing used peripheral blood mononuclear cells (PBMCs), obtained before the second cycle of nivolumab. This chain links TRBV9 with TRBJ1-2, with D possibly being TRBD1 (6 bases). CDR3 bases: TGTGCCAGCACCGACGGGGGGCGGGATGCCTATGGCTACACCTTC. Amino acid sequence: CASTDGGRDAYGYTF.